This T cell receptor (beta chain) stems from a study of blood T cell repertoires in COVID-19. In the study overall: From the United States, Italy and Spain came samples of acute and convalescent COVID-19. Nucleic acid was either cDNA or gDNA, and it came from T cells, B-cell-depleted T cells, or PBMCs.

Living in 24 US areas, the participants were between about 18 and 90 years of age. Trimming pared 1 base from V and 3 bases from J, leaving 21 bases between. The CDR3 runs 18 residues. Germline assignment: CDR1 SGHNT and CDR2 YENEEA. Methods used by the authors: Nucleated cell counts were estimated from reference gene primer amplification. Generated by immunoSEQ multiplex PCR, the TCRdb table keeps only in-frame clones and is missing some. V and J calls and clone size are copied from that table; D and trimming were computed from the DNA. The sample records 160,000 or so clones, roughly 80% being singletons.

The chain recombines TRBV11-3 with TRBJ1-1, with D uncertain. The TCR sequence derives from a woman aged 40-49 years with acute COVID-19. Material: PBMCs or T cells enriched from blood (not recorded which). CDR3 sequence reads: CASSLGLWEGPRDTEAFF. As DNA, the CDR3 is TGTGCCAGCAGCTTAGGACTTTGGGAGGGCCCTCGGGACACTGAAGCTTTCTTT.